The 28 T cell receptor beta chains below come from one sample, sequenced in a study of blood T cell repertoires in COVID-19. Only in-frame clones appear in the TCRdb table, and some are missing; sequencing was by immunoSEQ multiplex PCR. The data hold 200,000 to 300,000 clones, with 70% to 90% observed a single time. The sequenced sample consisted of peripheral blood. Source of these receptors: a man aged 45-65 years with COVID-19, enrolled during active disease.

This clone is a singleton in its sample. The rearrangement uses TRBV6-2 or TRBV6-3 and TRBJ1-2; TRBD1 might be the D (5 bases). CDR1 and CDR2 from the germline V gene are MNHEY and SVGEGT. The CDR3 has 15 residues. Trimming left V 4 bases short and J 3 bases short, with 15 bases between. CDR3 in DNA: TGTGCCAGCAGTTCCAATCCAGGGATTTACTATGGCTACACCTTC. Protein product: CASSSNPGIYYGYTF.

In DNA, the CDR3 is TGTGCCATCAGCGGCCCCCAGGGGACAGACTACGAGCAGTACTTC. Its translation: CAISGPQGTDYEQYF. The chain combines TRBV10-3 with TRBJ2-7, with 7 bases fitting TRBD1. CDR1 is ENHRY, CDR2 SYGVKD, per germline. Unmatched junction bases numbered 11, after V lost 6 bases and J lost 3 bases. CDR3 length: 15 amino acids.

This sequence joins TRBV30 and TRBJ1-5, with D tentatively TRBD1 (5 bases). Germline-derived CDR1 and CDR2 are GTSNPN and SVGIG (reference sequence). V was shortened by 1 base and J by 1 base, with 8 bases between the two germline ends. The length of the CDR3 is 14 residues. The CDR3 is CAWSAGLSNQPQHF. CDR3 nucleotide sequence: TGTGCCTGGAGTGCGGGACTCAGCAATCAGCCCCAGCATTTT. The variable domain in full, with the rest retrieved from reference TRBV30 and TRBJ1-5, is SQTIHQWPATLVQPVGSPLSLECTVEGTSNPNLYWYRQAAGRGLQLLFYSVGIGQISSEVPQNLSASRPQDRQFILSSKKLLLSDSGFYLCAWSAGLSNQPQHFGDGTRLSIL.

The V gene is TRBV5-1, the J gene TRBJ2-1; 7 nucleotides line up with TRBD2. From germline, CDR1 is SGHRS and CDR2 YFSETQ. V shed 0 bases and J 7 bases; nucleotides not matched to a gene: 4. CDR3 size: 14 residues. As DNA, the CDR3 is TGCGCCAGCAGCTTGGCCTACGGGGGGAATGAGCAGTTCTTC. This codes for CASSLAYGGNEQFF. The whole variable domain, remainder taken from reference TRBV5-1 and TRBJ2-1, is KAGVTQTPRYLIKTRGQQVTLSCSPISGHRSVSWYQQTPGQGLQFLFEYFSETQRNKGNFPGRFSGRQFSNSRSEMNVSTLELGDSALYLCASSLAYGGNEQFFGPGTRLTVL.

The chain couples TRBV7-8 to TRBJ1-1; D is perhaps TRBD1 (6 bases). V was pared by 8 bases and J by 1 base, with 14 bases between. Germline V gene lookup returns CDR1 SGHVS and CDR2 FQNEAQ. The CDR3 extends over 14 amino acids. The CDR3 DNA reads TGTGCCAGCTTTCCGGGACATTCGAACACTGAAGCTTTCTTT. Protein product: CASFPGHSNTEAFF.

This clone was seen a few times. The gene calls are TRBV5-1 and TRBJ2-7; 8 bases are a match to TRBD1. This CDR3 region has 15 residues. Germline trimming cut 4 bases from V and 3 bases from J; bases unmatched to any gene: 9. CDR1 and CDR2 from the germline V gene are SGHRS and YFSETQ. The CDR3 nucleotides read TGCGCCAGCAGCGTTTTGGGGACAGGAGGCTACGAGCAGTACTTC. Amino acids: CASSVLGTGGYEQYF.

The chain has TRBV12-3 or TRBV12-4 and TRBJ2-1; maybe TRBD2 (5 bases). The CDR3 is made up of 13 amino acids. V was cut by 6 bases and J by 8 bases, with 14 bases left in between. The CDR3 is CASSNGVRDEQFF. For the CDR3, the DNA is TGTGCCAGCAGCAACGGGGTTCGGGATGAGCAGTTCTTC.

The rearrangement links TRBV7-3 to TRBJ2-5, with D unresolved. The ends were cut back, 2 bases at V and 5 bases at J, with 9 bases in the middle. Germline V gene data show CDR1 as SGHTA and CDR2 as FQGTGA. This CDR3 is 13 amino acids long. The CDR3 DNA sequence: TGTGCCAGCAGCTTAGGTTTTGCGGAGACCCAGTACTTC. This gives the protein CASSLGFAETQYF.

V gene TRBV28 combines with J gene TRBJ1-1; D unresolved. The CDR3 runs to 12 residues. Trimming pared 5 bases from V and 0 bases from J, leaving 4 bases between. The V gene's germline CDR1 is MDHEN and CDR2 SYDVKM. This CDR3 is CASSQMNTEAFF. The CDR3, as DNA: TGTGCCAGCAGTCAGATGAACACTGAAGCTTTCTTT.

The chain is built from TRBV6-5 and TRBJ1-4, with D unresolved. In germline, CDR1 is MNHEY, CDR2 SVGAGI. The CDR3 extends over 16 amino acids. The V and J ends lost 0 bases and 3 bases respectively, with 11 bases between them. The CDR3 DNA reads TGTGCCAGCAGTTACTCTAGGAGGCGATCTAATGAAAAACTGTTTTTT. The encoded protein is CASSYSRRRSNEKLFF.

CDR3 sequence reads: CASSSPSGVTDTQYF. Written as DNA, the CDR3 is TGTGCCAGCAGCTCGCCTAGCGGGGTTACAGATACGCAGTATTTT. This chain connects TRBV7-9 to TRBJ2-3; 9 nucleotides align to TRBD2. CDR1 and CDR2 from the germline V gene are SEHNR and FQNEAQ (reference sequence). CDR3 size: 15 residues. Losses at the gene ends were 4 bases for V and 3 bases for J; bases not matched to a gene: 5.

The chain employs TRBV6-5 and TRBJ1-5, with TRBD1 matching 8 bases. The trim removed 7 bases at V and 6 bases at J, leaving 11 bases unmatched. This CDR3 is 15 amino acids long. CDR1 and CDR2 (germline): MNHEY, SVGAGI. CDR3 sequence: CASTEGDRPRQPQHF. The CDR3 DNA follows: TGTGCCAGCACCGAGGGGGACAGGCCGCGTCAGCCCCAGCATTTT.

This chain connects TRBV30 to TRBJ1-2; D uncertain. The CDR3 is 13 amino acids. Germline V gives CDR1 GTSNPN, CDR2 SVGIG (reference sequence). The ends were cut back, 5 bases at V and 7 bases at J, with 17 bases in the middle. The DNA for the CDR3 is TGTGCCTGGCTACAGTCAGATAGTTTTGGCTACACCTTC. Translating gives CAWLQSDSFGYTF.

This chain links TRBV7-3 with TRBJ2-5; 9 nucleotides agree with TRBD1. The CDR3 is 13 amino acids. Germline values: CDR1 SGHTA, CDR2 FQGTGA. J lost 3 bases, V lost 5 bases, and 1 base had no gene match. The CDR3 DNA sequence: TGTGCCAGCAGCCGGGACAGGGAAGAGACCCAGTACTTC. This gives the protein CASSRDREETQYF.

The chain links TRBV28 to TRBJ2-6, with D perhaps TRBD2 (5 bases). V was clipped by 6 bases and J by 2 bases, with 11 bases between them. CDR3 length equals 15 residues. Germline CDR1 is MDHEN and CDR2 is SYDVKM. The CDR3 bases are TGTGCCAGCAGCTCTATGCGGGCTGGGGCCAACGTCCTGACTTTC. Protein product: CASSSMRAGANVLTF.

V gene TRBV19 combines with J gene TRBJ2-2; weak D call: TRBD1 (6 bases). The V end lost 5 bases, the J end lost 4 bases, and 14 bases lay between the germline ends. Germline CDR1 LNHDA, CDR2 SQIVND (reference sequence). CDR3 size: 15 residues. CDR3 nucleotide sequence: TGTGCCAGTAGTGACCGGGACACCAGCACCGGGGAGCTGTTTTTT. This translates into CASSDRDTSTGELFF.

The chain employs TRBV5-1 and TRBJ1-3; D remains ambiguous. The CDR3 loop spans 16 amino acids. CDR1 and CDR2 (germline): SGHRS, YFSETQ. The V gene lost 0 bases and the J gene lost 0 bases, with 10 bases spanning the gap. CDR3 nucleotide sequence: TGCGCCAGCAGCTTGGGCCTAGACGGCTCTGGAAACACCATATATTTT. Translating gives CASSLGLDGSGNTIYF.

The chain combines TRBV27 with TRBJ1-1; tentative D call: TRBD1 (5 bases). Germline values: CDR1 MNHEY, CDR2 SMNVEV (reference sequence). V was trimmed by 3 bases and J by 5 bases, leaving 10 bases between them. The CDR3 runs 13 residues. CDR3 region: CASSFRQGTEAFF. In nucleotides, the CDR3 is TGTGCCAGCAGTTTCCGTCAGGGAACTGAAGCTTTCTTT.

The J gene is TRBJ1-2, the V gene TRBV5-1; D perhaps matches TRBD1 (6 bases). This CDR3 region has 14 residues. V lost 0 bases to trimming and J lost 5 bases, with 11 bases between them. Germline V gene data show CDR1 as SGHRS and CDR2 as YFSETQ. The CDR3 nucleotides are TGCGCCAGCAGCTTGGCCGGGGGGGCGTATGGCTACACCTTC. It translates to CASSLAGGAYGYTF.

There are a few counts of this clone. This sequence joins TRBV9 and TRBJ2-1, with TRBD2 matching over 11 bases. The length of the CDR3 is 15 residues. V lost 2 bases to trimming and J lost 5 bases; unmatched junction nucleotides: 3. The germline V gene has CDR1 SGDLS and CDR2 YYNGEE. The CDR3 nucleotides read TGTGCCAGCAGCGTTGGGACTAGCGGTAACAATGAGCAGTTCTTC. It codes for CASSVGTSGNNEQFF.

J is TRBJ2-7 and V is TRBV10-3; TRBD1 aligns across 11 bases. J gave up 3 bases and V 3 bases, and 7 bases lay outside the gene matches. The CDR3 spans 16 residues. Germline V lookup: CDR1 ENHRY, CDR2 SYGVKD. In DNA, the CDR3 is TGTGCCATCAGTGACCAGGACAGGGGGCTTCACTACGAGCAGTACTTC. This codes for CAISDQDRGLHYEQYF.

This clone appeared a few times. The chain carries TRBV6-6 and TRBJ2-1, with 12 bases matching TRBD2. CDR1 and CDR2 from the germline V gene are MNHNY and SVGAGI (reference sequence). The CDR3 is 17 amino acids. V dropped 5 bases and J dropped 3; count of bases not matched to a gene: 8. The CDR3 here is CASSQPVLAGGYNEQFF. The CDR3 DNA follows: TGTGCCAGCAGTCAACCCGTACTAGCGGGGGGCTACAATGAGCAGTTCTTC.

This chain links TRBV5-1 with TRBJ2-5, with 11 nucleotides matching TRBD2. Germline lookup yields CDR1 SGHRS and CDR2 YFSETQ. This CDR3 has 17 amino acids. J was trimmed by 2 bases and V by 4 bases; bases with no gene match: 10. CDR3 DNA sequence: TGCGCCAGCAGCCCCGTTCGGGGGACTAGCGGTCAAGAGACCCAGTACTTC. It codes for CASSPVRGTSGQETQYF.

The chain combines TRBV4-2 with TRBJ1-5; 9 positions agree with TRBD1. The CDR3 sequence is 14 residues long. Looked up from germline, CDR1 is LGHNA and CDR2 is YNFKEQ. V was clipped by 4 bases and J by 6 bases; unmatched bases: 4. The CDR3 is CASSPGQGGQPQHF. In nucleotides, the CDR3 is TGTGCCAGCAGCCCGGGACAGGGTGGTCAGCCCCAGCATTTT.

This clone was found a few times. The V and J genes are TRBV30 and TRBJ2-7; 9 bases align to TRBD1. The CDR3 totals 16 residues. Germline trimming cut 2 bases from V and 7 bases from J; bases unmatched to any gene: 15. Looked up from germline, CDR1 is GTSNPN and CDR2 is SVGIG (reference sequence). CDR3 sequence reads: CAWSYPTTGGLGEQYF. The CDR3 coding sequence is TGTGCCTGGAGTTACCCAACGACAGGGGGTTTGGGAGAGCAGTACTTC.

This chain links TRBV13 with TRBJ1-1, with D uncertain. The CDR3 totals 12 residues. Germline-derived CDR1 and CDR2 are PRHDT and FYEKMQ (reference sequence). V lost 7 bases, J lost 0 bases, and 6 bases lay in between. The CDR3 spells CASNLMNTEAFF. As DNA, the CDR3 is TGTGCCAGCAACCTAATGAACACTGAAGCTTTCTTT.

The CDR3 region is CASSRRDRVETQYF. CDR3 coding DNA: TGTGCCAGCAGTCGCCGGGACAGGGTCGAGACCCAGTACTTC. This sequence joins TRBV27 and TRBJ2-5; 9 bases fit TRBD1. CDR1 is MNHEY and CDR2 is SMNVEV in the germline V gene (reference sequence). V dropped 5 bases and J dropped 5; count of bases not matched to a gene: 6. This CDR3 contains 14 residues.

This clone has at least ten counts. The rearrangement links TRBV10-1 to TRBJ2-1; 11 nucleotides agree with TRBD2. The CDR3 is 16 residues long. Per germline, CDR1 WNHNN and CDR2 SYGVQD (reference sequence). V lost 3 bases to trimming and J lost 7 bases; unmatched junction nucleotides: 8. The CDR3 nucleotides read TGCGCCAGCAGTGACCCGGATTTAGCGGGGGGGAATGAGCAGTTCTTC. Protein: CASSDPDLAGGNEQFF.